Shown below are 29 T cell receptor beta chains from a single sample sequenced in a study of molecular identifiers for immune sequencing clone quantification (dated 2018 in TCRdb). Library prep was done by PCR. Sequencer: Illumina HiSeq 4000. TCRdb trimmed the raw reads at Q25, called clones with MiXCR and kept productive beta chains. Every entry covers one CDR3 protein and lists the most common genes and DNA from its rows. In all, the sample holds about half a million distinct CDR3 sequences, and about 22% of those were seen once. Approximately 0.8% of the sample goes to the ten largest clones. The specimen sequenced was naive CD8+ T cells from blood, with Jurkat cell RNA spiked in. This specimen's cell subset or site label, per the study, means: FACS-sorted CD8+CD4-CCR7+CD45RA+ naive T cells. The receptors originated from a human donor in good health. Some libraries in this study had Jurkat cell RNA spiked in.

There are a few counts of this clonotype. The genes are TRBV20-1 and TRBJ2-7; 9 bases line up with TRBD1. V lost 0 bases, J lost 3 bases, and 6 bases stayed unmatched. There are 15 residues in the CDR3. CDR1 is DFQATT and CDR2 is SNEGSKA in the germline V gene (reference sequence). The CDR3 sequence is CSARDVAGQGYEQYF. CDR3 coding DNA: TGCAGTGCTAGAGATGTCGCGGGACAGGGCTACGAGCAGTACTTC.

This clonotype was found a few times. The chain employs TRBV6-2 or TRBV6-3 and TRBJ1-5; 7 bases map to TRBD1. CDR3 length: 14 amino acids. The germline gives CDR1 MNHEY, CDR2 SVGEGT. The junction had 5 bases not matched to a gene; V was cut back by 9 bases and J by 0 bases. The CDR3 DNA reads as TGTGCCAGTGGGACAGCCGATAGCAATCAGCCCCAGCATTTT. Amino acid sequence: CASGTADSNQPQHF.

The sample holds many counts of this clonotype. J is TRBJ2-7 and V is TRBV9; 9 bases map to TRBD2. V lost 0 bases, J lost 4 bases, and 2 bases stayed unmatched. This CDR3 is built from 14 residues. Germline V gives CDR1 SGDLS, CDR2 YYNGEE. The CDR3 DNA follows: TGTGCCAGCAGCGTAGGTAGCGGGAGTTACGAGCAGTACTTC. It translates to CASSVGSGSYEQYF.

This clonotype was counted at least ten times. The chain is built from TRBV5-1 and TRBJ2-7; no clear D gene. This CDR3 is 12 amino acids long. Germline V CDR1 and CDR2: SGHRS, YFSETQ. V lost 0 bases and J lost 4, with 5 bases in between. CDR3 amino acids: CASSLDMYEQYF. The CDR3 DNA reads TGCGCCAGCAGCTTGGATATGTACGAGCAGTACTTC.

V and J are TRBV5-1 and TRBJ2-2, with 8 bases aligning to TRBD1. Germline assignment: CDR1 SGHRS and CDR2 YFSETQ. V gave up 4 bases and J gave up 8 bases; unmatched junction bases: 7. This CDR3 has 14 residues. The CDR3 bases are TGCGCCAGCAGCCGGGACAGGCTTACTGGGGAGCTGTTTTTT. The encoded protein is CASSRDRLTGELFF.

Notes on this clonotype: A much larger clone differs from this one at a single base, so this may be a read error. DNA of the CDR3: TGTGCCAGCAGACAACCTTCTGGGGCCAGCGTCCTGACTTTC. Translation gives CASRQPSGASVLTF. The chain is built from TRBV6-2 or TRBV6-3 and TRBJ2-6; a weak D match, TRBD1 (5 bases). The CDR3 extends over 14 amino acids. From germline, CDR1 is MNHEY and CDR2 SVGEGT.

The chain employs TRBV19 and TRBJ2-2; 9 positions agree with TRBD1. Looked up from germline, CDR1 is LNHDA and CDR2 is SQIVND (reference sequence). This CDR3 comprises 15 residues. Trimming cost V 5 bases and J 5 bases; bases outside gene matches: 6. For the CDR3, the DNA is TGTGCCAGTAGTTCACAGGGGGCAAGGACCGGGGAGCTGTTTTTT. It encodes CASSSQGARTGELFF.

This clonotype was seen at least ten times. The J gene is TRBJ2-1, the V gene TRBV7-9; the D is unclear. The CDR3 length is 12 residues. The germline gives CDR1 SEHNR, CDR2 FQNEAQ (reference sequence). V was cut by 0 bases and J by 8 bases, with 5 bases left in between. The CDR3: CASSLAPDEQFF. Here the CDR3 DNA reads TGTGCCAGCAGCTTAGCGCCCGATGAGCAGTTCTTC.

V and J are TRBV20-1 and TRBJ1-2; D is unclear. V was pared by 3 bases and J by 5 bases, with 7 bases between. The CDR3 is 11 amino acids. Germline V lookup: CDR1 DFQATT, CDR2 SNEGSKA (reference sequence). The CDR3 is CSARNEYGYTF. The DNA of the CDR3 is TGCAGTGCTAGGAATGAGTATGGCTACACCTTC.

Only a few counts were recorded for this clonotype. This chain uses TRBV7-3 with TRBJ2-1, with no clear D. The germline V gene encodes CDR1 SGHTA and CDR2 FQGTGA. V was pared by 6 bases and J by 1 base, with 13 bases between. CDR3 length: 15 amino acids. The CDR3 DNA sequence: TGTGCCAGCAGAAAGGGAAGAGAATCCTACAATGAGCAGTTCTTC. Its protein is CASRKGRESYNEQFF.

This chain uses TRBV9 with TRBJ2-3, with 8 bases that match TRBD2. The V and J ends lost 4 bases and 5 bases, in that order; junction bases with no gene match: 18. This CDR3 spans 18 amino acids. From germline, CDR1 is SGDLS and CDR2 YYNGEE. CDR3 bases: TGTGCCAGCAGCCTCACACTTGGGGCGGGGGGTGGGAAAGATACGCAGTATTTT. The encoded protein is CASSLTLGAGGGKDTQYF.

The chain recombines TRBV11-2 with TRBJ2-3, with TRBD2 matching over 10 bases. V shed 5 bases, J shed 4 bases, and the junction held 9 bases outside the gene matches. The CDR3 runs to 16 residues. Germline-derived CDR1 and CDR2 are SGHAT and FQNNGV. The chain's CDR3 is CASSARLAGLSDTQYF. The CDR3 region has the DNA TGTGCCAGCAGCGCCCGACTAGCGGGCCTGTCAGATACGCAGTATTTT.

This clonotype was picked up a small number of times. This chain connects TRBV10-3 to TRBJ2-2, with 8 bases fitting TRBD2. Trimming cost V 3 bases and J 5 bases; bases outside gene matches: 8. Per the germline V gene, CDR1 is ENHRY and CDR2 is SYGVKD. The CDR3 spans 16 residues. The CDR3 is CAISDPGRVGTGELFF. In DNA, the CDR3 is TGTGCCATCAGTGACCCCGGGAGGGTGGGAACCGGGGAGCTGTTTTTT.

The chain is built from TRBV2 and TRBJ1-5; unclear D gene. The CDR3 is made up of 14 amino acids. Germline assignment: CDR1 SNHLY and CDR2 FYNNEI. The CDR3 sequence is CATWVGWGNQPQHF. The CDR3 bases are TGTGCTACCTGGGTCGGTTGGGGAAATCAGCCCCAGCATTTT.

The chain couples TRBV9 to TRBJ1-2; D is unclear. V lost 4 bases and J lost 0, with 13 bases in between. Germline lookup yields CDR1 SGDLS and CDR2 YYNGEE. The CDR3 length is 15 residues. CDR3 coding DNA: TGTGCCAGCAGCAAAGTAACCCCTACTAACTATGGCTACACCTTC. As protein: CASSKVTPTNYGYTF.

This clonotype was seen at least ten times. Here the CDR3 reads CASSRAWRVGVTDTQYF. The CDR3 bases are TGCGCCAGCAGCCGGGCCTGGAGGGTTGGTGTCACAGATACGCAGTATTTT. The rearrangement links TRBV4-1 to TRBJ2-3; weak D call: TRBD2 (6 bases). The CDR3 extends over 17 amino acids. V lost 4 bases, J lost 2 bases, and 19 bases lay in between. Germline V CDR1 and CDR2: MGHRA, YSYEKL.

Note on this clonotype: The junction shows a germline mismatch at one end, possibly a read error. V usage is TRBV10-1 and J usage is TRBJ2-7; D ambiguous. This CDR3 is 14 amino acids long. Germline V gene lookup returns CDR1 WNHNN and CDR2 SYGVQD (reference sequence). The CDR3 bases are TGCGCCAGCAGTGAGTCGACCGGGTCCTACGGGCAGTACTTC. Translated, it gives CASSESTGSYGQYF.

The rearrangement links TRBV2 to TRBJ2-1, with 8 bases that match TRBD2. With 2 bases clipped from V and 0 bases from J, the junction kept 12 bases outside the gene matches. CDR1 is SNHLY, CDR2 FYNNEI, per germline. CDR3 length: 19 residues. As DNA, the CDR3 is TGTGCCAGCAGTGAACCCTTAATGTTAGCGGGAACCTCCTACAATGAGCAGTTCTTC. The encoded protein is CASSEPLMLAGTSYNEQFF.

This clonotype came up many times. This chain joins TRBV7-2 and TRBJ2-7; possibly TRBD2 for D (5 bases). Trimming took off 5 bases at V and 5 bases at J, with 13 bases between the two ends. CDR3 length equals 13 residues. The germline CDR1 and CDR2 sequences are SGHTA and FQGNSA. CDR3 residues: CASSLLSGHEQYF. CDR3 nucleotides: TGTGCCAGCAGCCTATTAAGCGGCCACGAGCAGTACTTC.

This clonotype turned up a few times. The V gene is TRBV4-1, the J gene TRBJ2-7, with unresolved D. The length of the CDR3 is 15 residues. Germline CDR1 reads MGHRA; CDR2 reads YSYEKL. Trimming pared 1 base from V and 5 bases from J, leaving 15 bases between. CDR3 region: CASSQGRLLWDEQYF. CDR3 DNA: TGCGCCAGCAGCCAAGGACGGCTACTATGGGACGAGCAGTACTTC.

This clonotype has only a few counts. The chain links TRBV6-2 or TRBV6-3 to TRBJ2-1; no reliable D call. CDR1 and CDR2 from the germline V gene are MNHEY and SVGEGT. V was cut by 4 bases and J by 10 bases, with 11 bases left in between. This CDR3 is 12 amino acids long. In DNA form, the CDR3 reads TGTGCCAGCAGTTGCGGTGGACCCGAGCAGTTCTTC. Translating it yields CASSCGGPEQFF.

On this clonotype: The conserved phenylalanine or tryptophan is not found at the CDR3 terminus, so this likely reflects a read error. The J gene is TRBJ2-6, the V gene TRBV29-1; D not resolved. CDR3 length equals 14 residues. The germline V and J ends were trimmed by 0 bases and 4 bases, with 7 bases remaining between them. Germline V lookup: CDR1 SQVTM, CDR2 ANQGSEA. The CDR3 region has the DNA TGCAGCGTTGAAGAGGGGTCCGGGGCCAACGTCCTGACTTAC. Its translation: CSVEEGSGANVLTY.

The chain employs TRBV4-1 and TRBJ2-4; D may be TRBD2 (6 bases). The CDR3 spans 18 residues. Germline V gene lookup returns CDR1 MGHRA and CDR2 YSYEKL. The V end was cut by 1 base, the J end by 0 bases, with 16 bases between. CDR3 in amino acids: CASSQASPGELAKNIQYF. The CDR3, as DNA: TGCGCCAGCAGCCAAGCTTCTCCGGGGGAATTAGCCAAAAACATTCAGTACTTC.

The rearrangement links TRBV19 to TRBJ2-2; 7 bases line up with TRBD1. After removal of 4 bases from V and 3 bases from J, the junction contained 8 bases not matched to a gene. The germline CDR1 and CDR2 sequences are LNHDA and SQIVND (reference sequence). The CDR3 has 16 residues. CDR3 coding DNA: TGTGCCAGTAGTACACCGGGACAGAGGGACACCGGGGAGCTGTTTTTT. This codes for CASSTPGQRDTGELFF.

The genes are TRBV12-3 or TRBV12-4 and TRBJ1-4; D ambiguous. Trimming pared 1 base from V and 2 bases from J, leaving 8 bases between. CDR3 length: 15 amino acids. In nucleotides, the CDR3 is TGTGCCAGCAGTTTAGATTCCAATACTAATGAAAAACTGTTTTTT. It codes for CASSLDSNTNEKLFF.

To note about this clonotype: The junction and the germline gene differ at one end; a read error may be behind it. CDR3: CASWGSNRPQHF. DNA of the CDR3: TGTGCCAGCTGGGGGAGCAATCGGCCCCAGCATTTT. The chain uses TRBV6-6 and TRBJ1-5; D might be TRBD1 (5 bases). The CDR3 runs to 12 residues. Germline assignment: CDR1 MNHNY and CDR2 SVGAGI (reference sequence).

Details on this clonotype: A much bigger clone sits one base away, suggesting this may be a read error. The chain links TRBV2 to TRBJ2-7, with D maybe TRBD2 (6 bases). The V end was cut by 4 bases, the J end by 3 bases, with 13 bases between. Looked up from germline, CDR1 is SNHLY and CDR2 is FYNNEI. The CDR3 length is 14 residues. CDR3 in DNA: TGTGCCAGCAGTGCGCGGGAAGGGTTCTACGAGCAGTACTTC. It yields the protein CASSAREGFYEQYF. Complete variable domain (other parts from reference TRBV2 and TRBJ2-7): EPEVTQTPSHQVTQMGQEVILRCVPISNHLYFYWYRQILGQKVEFLVSFYNNEISEKSEIFDDQFSVERPDGSNFTLKIRSTKLEDSAMYFCASSAREGFYEQYFGPGTRLTVT.

This clonotype was found many times. The rearrangement uses TRBV7-2 and TRBJ2-3; 7 bases agree with TRBD2. Germline V gives CDR1 SGHTA, CDR2 FQGNSA. This CDR3 is 20 amino acids long. Trimming cost V 5 bases and J 0 bases; bases outside gene matches: 20. The CDR3 sequence: CASSQRSGWGGSGSTDTQYF. The CDR3 DNA reads as TGTGCCAGCAGCCAAAGATCAGGGTGGGGCGGGAGCGGTAGCACAGATACGCAGTATTTT.

This clonotype came up many times. J is TRBJ2-3 and V is TRBV29-1; maybe TRBD2 (6 bases). CDR1 is SQVTM, CDR2 ANQGSEA, per germline. There are 15 residues in the CDR3. V was cut by 1 base and J by 0 bases, with 11 bases left in between. CDR3 DNA: TGCAGCGTTGAAGGGCGGGGATGGAGCACAGATACGCAGTATTTT. Amino acids: CSVEGRGWSTDTQYF.